The source of this T cell receptor (beta chain) is a study of T cell clusters in autoimmune cytopenias. The CDR3 runs 12 residues. From germline, CDR1 is SGHKS and CDR2 YYEKEE (reference sequence). Multiplex touch-down PCR amplified TRB using TRB-A and TRB-B pools in one tube. Each CDR3 protein gets one entry in TCRdb, which reprocessed the multiplex PCR reads and gives no DNA. This listing includes approximately 600 distinct CDR3 sequences. Each sample's input was 250 ng genomic DNA, some 38,000 genome equivalents. This clonotype is identified as medium-sized from frequency. The same specimen was also included in a second study, on T cell repertoires in aging, cancer and after chemotherapy.

The chain is built from TRBV5-5 and TRBJ2-7. The TCR sequence derives from a human donor with chronic lymphocytic leukemia. Sample: peripheral blood. CDR3 sequence reads: CASSLAAYEQYF.